These T cell receptor beta chains were read from a single sample in a study of shared clonotypes between healthy human individuals. Assay used: immunoSEQ multiplex PCR; TCRdb lists only in-frame clones, some missing. This table has hundreds of thousands of clones, 75% to 85% appearing once. Sequenced: PBMCs. The receptors stem from a woman aged 40 to 50 in good health. Some clones in this sample may be carry-over from other donors' samples. Each CDR3 is given with its conserved first and last residue. The D gene is left open where the match is weak. Size is stated for part of the rows, as once, few or many counts, or as a class when the clone is expanded.

d_call,clone_size,v_call,j_call,cdr3_nt,cdr3_aa
NA,once,TRBV5-4,TRBJ2-7,TGTGCCAGCAGCAGATCGACCCCGGCAGGCGAGCAGTACTTC,CASSRSTPAGEQYF
NA,NA,TRBV15,TRBJ1-2,TGTGCCACCAGCAGAGGCCCCGGTCTCTATGGCTACACCTTC,CATSRGPGLYGYTF
NA,NA,TRBV6-5,TRBJ2-2,TGTGCCAGCACCCATTTTCCCGGGGAGCTGTTTTTT,CASTHFPGELFF
NA,few,TRBV11-2,TRBJ2-3,TGTGCCAGCAGAGACTACACAGATACGCAGTATTTT,CASRDYTDTQYF
NA,NA,TRBV27,TRBJ2-2,TGTGCCAGCAGCCAATCAACCACCGGGGAGCTGTTTTTT,CASSQSTTGELFF
NA,NA,TRBV6-5,TRBJ2-7,TGTGCCAGCAGTTACTCCCGGAGGGGAGGAGCCTACGAGCAGTACTTC,CASSYSRRGGAYEQYF
TRBD1,NA,TRBV28,TRBJ1-1,TGTGCCAGCAGGCCGAACAGGGGGGCAAACACTGAAGCTTTCTTT,CASRPNRGANTEAFF
NA,NA,TRBV14,TRBJ2-3,TGTGCCAGCAGCCAAGCGAGTAGGAGCGCAGATACGCAGTATTTT,CASSQASRSADTQYF
TRBD1,NA,TRBV7-2,TRBJ1-1,TGTGCCAGCAGCTTAGCCCCGACAGGGGGGACTGAAGCTTTCTTT,CASSLAPTGGTEAFF
NA,NA,TRBV5-1,TRBJ2-7,TGCGCCAGCAGCCCCCGGGACATATCAGGCTACGAGCAGTACTTC,CASSPRDISGYEQYF
TRBD2,NA,TRBV7-8,TRBJ2-1,TGTGCCAGCAGCTCAAGAGCGGGAGAGCTAAAATCCTACAATGAGCAGTTCTTC,CASSSRAGELKSYNEQFF
TRBD2,NA,TRBV11-1,TRBJ2-7,TGTGCCAGCAGCTCCCCGGGGGGGACTAGCGGTACCTACGAGCAGTACTTC,CASSSPGGTSGTYEQYF
NA,NA,TRBV11-3,TRBJ2-1,TGTGCCAGCAGCCTATCAGACTACAATGAGCAGTTCTTC,CASSLSDYNEQFF
NA,once,TRBV5-1,TRBJ2-1,TGCGCCAGCAGCTCCACTATGGGGAATGAGCAGTTCTTC,CASSSTMGNEQFF
TRBD1,NA,TRBV18,TRBJ1-2,TGTGCCAGCTCACCCCGGGACAGCTATGGCTACACCTTC,CASSPRDSYGYTF
TRBD1,NA,TRBV6-5,TRBJ1-1,TGTGCCAGCTACCCGGACAGGGGGTTAACTGAAGCTTTCTTT,CASYPDRGLTEAFF
NA,NA,TRBV9,TRBJ2-1,TGTGCCAGCAGCGTAGCCCTGGACGGTTACAATGAGCAGTTCTTC,CASSVALDGYNEQFF
NA,NA,TRBV7-9,TRBJ2-1,TGTGCCAGCAGCTTACAGGGAGGTTCCTACAATGAGCAGTTCTTC,CASSLQGGSYNEQFF
TRBD2,NA,TRBV29-1,TRBJ2-1,TGCAGCGTTGAAGGGGGAGGGGCGACCCAGATCGATGAGCAGTTCTTC,CSVEGGGATQIDEQFF
NA,NA,TRBV2,TRBJ2-2,TGTGCCAGCGCTACTGCCGGGGAGCTGTTTTTT,CASATAGELFF
TRBD1,NA,TRBV7-2,TRBJ1-1,TGTGCCAGCAGAGGGACAGGGCCTTTGAGGTTT,CASRGTGPLRF
NA,NA,TRBV18,TRBJ2-1,TGTGCCAGCTCACCATTGGGCAGAGAGTACAATGAGCAGTTCTTC,CASSPLGREYNEQFF